These T cell receptor beta chains were read from a single sample in a study of vaccination effects on CD4 cells after COVID-19. No antigen has been assigned to these receptors. Clones were read by immunoSEQ multiplex PCR, and TCRdb kept only the in-frame ones, dropping some. The repertoire holds about 25,000 clones, with 73% as singletons. This sample comprised CD4+ T cells from PBMCs cultured with SARS-CoV-2 spike peptides, obtained before COVID-19 vaccination. The receptors were sampled from a human donor who received a COVID-19 vaccine. CDR3s include the opening cysteine and the closing phenylalanine or tryptophan. The D gene is left open where the match is weak. Expanded clones are given a class, and other clones once, few, many or no size at all.

v_call	j_call	d_call	clone_size	cdr3_nt	cdr3_aa
TRBV29-1	TRBJ2-1	TRBD2	once	TGCAGCGTTGGGACTAGCGGGACCGGGGAGCAGTTCTTC	CSVGTSGTGEQFF
TRBV6-4	TRBJ1-1	NA	NA	TGTGCCAGCAGTGCCTTGGGGAACACTGAAGCTTTCTTT	CASSALGNTEAFF
TRBV29-1	TRBJ2-7	NA	NA	TGCAGCGTGCCCGGGGGAGCGAGCGAGCAGTACTTC	CSVPGGASEQYF
TRBV5-1	TRBJ2-7	NA	NA	TGCGCCAGCAGCTTAACAGGTTCCTACGAGCAGTACTTC	CASSLTGSYEQYF
TRBV29-1	TRBJ2-7	TRBD2	few	TGCAGCGTCCGCAAGGGTACTAGCGGCTACGAGCAGTACTTC	CSVRKGTSGYEQYF
TRBV9	TRBJ2-7	NA	NA	TGTGCCAGCAGCGTAAGCCCCAGCCGGCGGAGCTCCTACGAGCAGTACTTC	CASSVSPSRRSSYEQYF
TRBV14	TRBJ2-6	NA	NA	TGTGCCAGCAGCCAAGATTCCGGGGCCAACGTCCTGACTTTC	CASSQDSGANVLTF
TRBV7-8	TRBJ2-3	NA	NA	TGTGCCAGCAGCCCCAGACTGACAGATACGCAGTATTTT	CASSPRLTDTQYF
TRBV30	TRBJ2-7	NA	NA	TGTGCCTGGACAGACGTAAGCTCCTACGAGCAGTACTTC	CAWTDVSSYEQYF
TRBV5-1	TRBJ2-3	TRBD2	NA	TGCGCCAGCAGCTTGGCCGCAGGGATTAAAGGGACTAGCGGGAACCCTAGCACAGATACGCAGTATTTT	CASSLAAGIKGTSGNPSTDTQYF
TRBV7-6	TRBJ2-1	TRBD2	once	TGTGCCAGCAGCTTAGGGACTAGCGGGATTAGTTCCTACAATGAGCAGTTCTTC	CASSLGTSGISSYNEQFF
TRBV27	TRBJ1-5	NA	NA	TGTGCCAGCAGTTTTGGGTTTAGTCAGCCCCAGCATTTT	CASSFGFSQPQHF
TRBV5-5	TRBJ2-7	NA	NA	TGTGCCAGCAGCTTGTTCGGCGGGCCGACCTACGAGCAGTACTTC	CASSLFGGPTYEQYF
TRBV19	TRBJ1-5	NA	few	TGTGCCAGTAGAGGGGTTGTAGGCAATCAGCCCCAGCATTTT	CASRGVVGNQPQHF
TRBV7-2	TRBJ1-2	NA	NA	TGTGCCAGCAGCCCTGAATTGGGCCGGGGTGGCTACACCTTC	CASSPELGRGGYTF
TRBV7-2	TRBJ1-5	TRBD1	NA	TGTGCCAGCAGCCCCCGGACAGGCGAGAATCAGCCCCAGCATTTT	CASSPRTGENQPQHF
TRBV12-3/TRBV12-4	TRBJ1-1	TRBD1	NA	TGTGCCAGCAACAGGGGTAACACTGAAGCTTTCTTT	CASNRGNTEAFF
TRBV6-5	TRBJ1-6	TRBD1	NA	TGTGCCAGCACCTCGGGGCAGGGGGATTCACCCCTCCACTTT	CASTSGQGDSPLHF
TRBV6-5	TRBJ2-7	NA	once	TGTGCCAGCAGTAGGGCTTTGTACGAGCAGTACTTC	CASSRALYEQYF
TRBV5-1	TRBJ2-1	NA	NA	TGCGCCAGCAGCTTGGTGACAACTGAGCAGTTCTTC	CASSLVTTEQFF
TRBV9	TRBJ1-4	NA	NA	TGTGCCAGCAGCGTAGCTCACAGGTTGAACGAAAAACTGTTTTTT	CASSVAHRLNEKLFF
TRBV9	TRBJ2-1	TRBD2	NA	TGTGCCAGCAGCGTAAGCGGGGGGGCCTATGAGCAGTTCTTC	CASSVSGGAYEQFF
TRBV6-1	TRBJ2-2	NA	few	TGTGCCAGCAATGGGAAATACACCGGGGAGCTGTTTTTT	CASNGKYTGELFF
TRBV23-1	TRBJ2-7	NA	NA	TGCGCCAGCAGTCAATTGGGGACCGAAACCTACGAGCAGTACTTC	CASSQLGTETYEQYF
TRBV19	TRBJ1-4	NA	NA	TGTGCCACTTGTTCCCCCTCCGGGCATGGGGAAAAACTGTTTTTT	CATCSPSGHGEKLFF
TRBV6-2/TRBV6-3	TRBJ2-5	NA	few	TGTGCCAGCAGTTACTTGTCCGGGGGCACAGAGACCCAGTACTTC	CASSYLSGGTETQYF
TRBV7-9	TRBJ2-5	NA	NA	TGTGCCAGCAGCCCCCGTGGGGGGGCTGGAGGAGGGACCCAGTACTTC	CASSPRGGAGGGTQYF
TRBV19	TRBJ2-2	TRBD1	few	TGTGCCAGTAGGAGGGACAGGGATTTCGGGGAGCTGTTTTTT	CASRRDRDFGELFF
TRBV7-9	TRBJ2-3	TRBD2	few	TGTGCCAGCAGCTTCTCTAGCGGGAGAAGAAATACGCAGTATTTT	CASSFSSGRRNTQYF
TRBV2	TRBJ1-5	NA	NA	TGTGCCAGCGGTAGGGACCGGGGGGACAATCAGCCCCAGCATTTT	CASGRDRGDNQPQHF
TRBV30	TRBJ1-5	NA	NA	TGTGCCTGGAGTGTACGAGGTTTCGATCAGCCCCAGCATTTT	CAWSVRGFDQPQHF